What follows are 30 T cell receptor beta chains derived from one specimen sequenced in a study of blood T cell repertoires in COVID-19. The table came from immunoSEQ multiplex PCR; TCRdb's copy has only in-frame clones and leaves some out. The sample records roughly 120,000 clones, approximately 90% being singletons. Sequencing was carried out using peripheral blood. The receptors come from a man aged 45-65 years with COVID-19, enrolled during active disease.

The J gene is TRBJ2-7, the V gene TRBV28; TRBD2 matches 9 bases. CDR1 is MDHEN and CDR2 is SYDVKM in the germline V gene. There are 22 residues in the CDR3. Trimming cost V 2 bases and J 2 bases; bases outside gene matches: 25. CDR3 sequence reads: CASSLDRGPGGYGLAITYEQYF. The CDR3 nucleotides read TGTGCCAGCAGTTTAGATCGGGGACCCGGGGGATACGGACTAGCGATTACCTACGAGCAGTACTTC.

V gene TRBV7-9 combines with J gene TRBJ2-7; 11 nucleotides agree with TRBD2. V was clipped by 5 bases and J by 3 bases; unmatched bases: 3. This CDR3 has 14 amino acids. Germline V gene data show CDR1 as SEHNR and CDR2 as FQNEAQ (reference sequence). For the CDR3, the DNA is TGTGCCAGCAGCCGACTAGCGGGACGCTACGAGCAGTACTTC. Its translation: CASSRLAGRYEQYF.

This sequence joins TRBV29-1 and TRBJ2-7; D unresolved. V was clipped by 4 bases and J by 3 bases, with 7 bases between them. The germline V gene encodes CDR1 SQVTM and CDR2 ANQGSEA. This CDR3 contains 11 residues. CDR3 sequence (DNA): TGCAGCGTTGGAACAGACTACGAGCAGTACTTC. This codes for CSVGTDYEQYF.

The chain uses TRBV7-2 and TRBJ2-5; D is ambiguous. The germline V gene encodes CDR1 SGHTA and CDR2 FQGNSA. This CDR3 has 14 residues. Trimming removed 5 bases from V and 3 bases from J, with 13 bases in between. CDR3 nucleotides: TGTGCCAGCAGCCCCCCAAACTATAAAGAGACCCAGTACTTC. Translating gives CASSPPNYKETQYF.

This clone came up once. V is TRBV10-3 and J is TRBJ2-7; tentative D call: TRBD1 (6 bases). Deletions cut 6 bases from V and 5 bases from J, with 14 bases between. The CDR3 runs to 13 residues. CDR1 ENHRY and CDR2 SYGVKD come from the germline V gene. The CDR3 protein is CAISPETGNEQYF. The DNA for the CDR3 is TGTGCCATCAGCCCCGAAACAGGGAACGAGCAGTACTTC.

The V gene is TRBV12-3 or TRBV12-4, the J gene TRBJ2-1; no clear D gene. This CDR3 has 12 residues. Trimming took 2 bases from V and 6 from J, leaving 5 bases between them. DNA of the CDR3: TGTGCCAGCAGTTTAATCTTCAATGAGCAGTTCTTC. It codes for CASSLIFNEQFF.

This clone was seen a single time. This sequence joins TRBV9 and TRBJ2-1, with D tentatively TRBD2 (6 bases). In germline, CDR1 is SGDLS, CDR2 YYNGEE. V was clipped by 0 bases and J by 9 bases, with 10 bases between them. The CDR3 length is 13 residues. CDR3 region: CASSVAGALEQFF. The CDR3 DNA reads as TGTGCCAGCAGCGTAGCGGGAGCTCTTGAGCAGTTCTTC.

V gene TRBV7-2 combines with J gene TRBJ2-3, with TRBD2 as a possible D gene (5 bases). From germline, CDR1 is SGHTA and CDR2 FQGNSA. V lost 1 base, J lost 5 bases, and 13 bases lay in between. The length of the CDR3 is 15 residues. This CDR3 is CASSLVGSRGDTQYF. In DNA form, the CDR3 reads TGTGCCAGCAGCTTAGTCGGGTCTCGGGGAGATACGCAGTATTTT.

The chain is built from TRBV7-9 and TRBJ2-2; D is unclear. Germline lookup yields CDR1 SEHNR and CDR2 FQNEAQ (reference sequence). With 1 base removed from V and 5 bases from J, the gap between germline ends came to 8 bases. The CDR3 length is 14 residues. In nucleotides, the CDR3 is TGTGCCAGCAGCTTAGACAAAACAACCGGGGAGCTGTTTTTT. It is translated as CASSLDKTTGELFF.

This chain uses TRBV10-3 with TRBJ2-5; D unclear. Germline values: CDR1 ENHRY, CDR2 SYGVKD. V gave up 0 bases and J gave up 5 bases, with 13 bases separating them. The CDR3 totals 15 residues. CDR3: CAISESRSLSETQYF. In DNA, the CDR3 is TGTGCCATCAGTGAGTCTAGGAGCCTAAGTGAGACCCAGTACTTC.

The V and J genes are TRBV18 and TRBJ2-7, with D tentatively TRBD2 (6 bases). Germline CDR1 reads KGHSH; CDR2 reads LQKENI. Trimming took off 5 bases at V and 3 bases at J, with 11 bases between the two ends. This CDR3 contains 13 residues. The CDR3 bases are TGTGCCAGCTCAGCGGGACTGGACTACGAGCAGTACGTC. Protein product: CASSAGLDYEQYV.

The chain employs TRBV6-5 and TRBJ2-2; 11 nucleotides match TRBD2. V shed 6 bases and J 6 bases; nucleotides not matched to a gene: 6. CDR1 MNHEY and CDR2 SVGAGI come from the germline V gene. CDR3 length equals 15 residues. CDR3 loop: CASRGTSGRAGELFF. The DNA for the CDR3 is TGTGCCAGCAGGGGAACTAGCGGGAGAGCCGGGGAGCTGTTTTTT.

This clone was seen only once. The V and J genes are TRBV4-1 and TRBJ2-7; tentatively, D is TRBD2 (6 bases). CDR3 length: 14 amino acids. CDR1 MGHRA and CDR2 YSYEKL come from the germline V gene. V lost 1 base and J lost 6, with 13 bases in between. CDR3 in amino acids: CASSQGPNGGEQYV. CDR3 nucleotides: TGCGCCAGCAGCCAAGGGCCGAACGGGGGCGAGCAGTACGTC.

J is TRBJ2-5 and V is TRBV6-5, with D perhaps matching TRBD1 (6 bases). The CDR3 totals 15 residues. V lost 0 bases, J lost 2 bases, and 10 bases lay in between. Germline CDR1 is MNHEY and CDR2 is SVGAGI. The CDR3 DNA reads TGTGCCAGCAGTTACTCGCGGACAGTACAAGAGACCCAGTACTTC. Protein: CASSYSRTVQETQYF.

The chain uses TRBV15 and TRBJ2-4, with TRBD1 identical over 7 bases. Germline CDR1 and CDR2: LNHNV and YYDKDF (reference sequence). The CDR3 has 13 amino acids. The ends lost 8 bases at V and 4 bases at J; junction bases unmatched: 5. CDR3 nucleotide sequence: TGTGCCACCTTGGACAGGATGAAAAACATTCAGTACTTC. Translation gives CATLDRMKNIQYF.

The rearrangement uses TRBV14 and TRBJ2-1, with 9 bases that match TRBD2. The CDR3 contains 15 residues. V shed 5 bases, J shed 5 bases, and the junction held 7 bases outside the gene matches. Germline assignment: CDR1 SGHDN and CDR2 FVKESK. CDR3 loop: CASSYTSGRNNEQFF. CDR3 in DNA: TGTGCCAGCAGCTATACTAGCGGGCGTAACAATGAGCAGTTCTTC.

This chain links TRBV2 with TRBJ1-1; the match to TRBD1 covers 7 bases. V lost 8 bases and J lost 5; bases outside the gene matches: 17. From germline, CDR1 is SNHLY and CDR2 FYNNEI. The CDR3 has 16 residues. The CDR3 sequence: CASSGTVILLRTEAFF. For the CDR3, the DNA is TGTGCCAGCTCCGGGACAGTTATACTTTTGAGGACTGAAGCTTTCTTT.

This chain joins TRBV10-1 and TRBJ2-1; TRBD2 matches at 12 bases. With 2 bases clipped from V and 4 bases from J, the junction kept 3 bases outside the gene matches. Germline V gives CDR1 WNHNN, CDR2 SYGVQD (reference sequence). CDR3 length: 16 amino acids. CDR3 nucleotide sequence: TGCGCCAGCAGTGAGGGCGGACTAGCGGGATACAATGAGCAGTTCTTC. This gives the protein CASSEGGLAGYNEQFF.

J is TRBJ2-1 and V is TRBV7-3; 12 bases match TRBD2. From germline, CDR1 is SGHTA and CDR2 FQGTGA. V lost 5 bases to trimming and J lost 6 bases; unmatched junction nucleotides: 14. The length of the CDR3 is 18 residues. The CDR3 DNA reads TGTGCCAGCAGCCCCACTAGCGGGAGGATGGTTGTTCGCAATGAGCAGTTCTTC. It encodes CASSPTSGRMVVRNEQFF.

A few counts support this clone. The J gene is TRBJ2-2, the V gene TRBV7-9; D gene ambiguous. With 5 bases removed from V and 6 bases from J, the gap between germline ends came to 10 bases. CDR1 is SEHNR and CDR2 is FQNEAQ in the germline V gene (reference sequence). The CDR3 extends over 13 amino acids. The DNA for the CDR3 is TGTGCCAGCAGCCCCCCCCGGGCCGGGGAGCTGTTTTTT. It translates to CASSPPRAGELFF.

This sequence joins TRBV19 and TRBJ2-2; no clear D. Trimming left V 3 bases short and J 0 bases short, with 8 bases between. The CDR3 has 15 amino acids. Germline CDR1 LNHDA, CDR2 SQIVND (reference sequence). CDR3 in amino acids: CASSISLTNTGELFF. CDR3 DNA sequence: TGTGCCAGTAGTATCTCGTTAACGAACACCGGGGAGCTGTTTTTT.

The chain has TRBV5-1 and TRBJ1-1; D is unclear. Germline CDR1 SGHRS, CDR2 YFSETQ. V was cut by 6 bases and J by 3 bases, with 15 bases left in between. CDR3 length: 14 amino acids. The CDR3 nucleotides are TGCGCCAGCACCCTAGAGGGCGTCCACACTGAAGCTTTCTTT. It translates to CASTLEGVHTEAFF.

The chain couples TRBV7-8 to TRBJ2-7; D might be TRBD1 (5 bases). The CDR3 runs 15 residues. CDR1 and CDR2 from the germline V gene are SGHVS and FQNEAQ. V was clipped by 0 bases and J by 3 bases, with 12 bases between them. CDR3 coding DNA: TGTGCCAGCAGCTTAGCCATTCTAGGGGTCTACGAGCAGTACGTC. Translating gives CASSLAILGVYEQYV.

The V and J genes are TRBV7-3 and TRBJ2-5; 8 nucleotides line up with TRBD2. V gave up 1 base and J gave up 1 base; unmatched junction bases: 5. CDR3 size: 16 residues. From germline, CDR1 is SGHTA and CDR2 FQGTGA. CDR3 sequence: CASSLSLGGGQETQYF. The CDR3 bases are TGTGCCAGCAGCTTAAGTCTCGGGGGGGGCCAAGAGACCCAGTACTTC. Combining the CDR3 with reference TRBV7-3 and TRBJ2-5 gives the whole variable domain GAGVSQTPSNKVTEKGKYVELRCDPISGHTALYWYRQSLGQGPEFLIYFQGTGAADDSGLPNDRFFAVRPEGSVSTLKIQRTERGDSAVYLCASSLSLGGGQETQYFGPGTRLLVL.

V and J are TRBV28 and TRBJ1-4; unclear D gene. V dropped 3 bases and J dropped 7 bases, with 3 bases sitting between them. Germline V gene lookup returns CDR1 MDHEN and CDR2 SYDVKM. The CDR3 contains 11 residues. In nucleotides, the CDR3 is TGTGCCAGCAGTTTCCGTGAAAAACTGTTTTTT. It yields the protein CASSFREKLFF.

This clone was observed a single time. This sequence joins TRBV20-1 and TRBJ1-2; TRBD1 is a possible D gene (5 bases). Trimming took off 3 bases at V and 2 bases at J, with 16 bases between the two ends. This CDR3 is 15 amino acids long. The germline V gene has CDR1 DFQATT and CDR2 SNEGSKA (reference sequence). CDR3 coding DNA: TGCAGTGCTAGTCCGTCAGGGCGAGTAAACTATGGCTACACCTTC. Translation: CSASPSGRVNYGYTF.

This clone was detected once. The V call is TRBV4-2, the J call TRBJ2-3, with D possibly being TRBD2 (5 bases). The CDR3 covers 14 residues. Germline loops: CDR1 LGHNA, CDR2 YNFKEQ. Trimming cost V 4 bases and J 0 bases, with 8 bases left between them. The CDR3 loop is CASSRGGSTDTQYF. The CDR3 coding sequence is TGTGCCAGCAGCCGAGGCGGGAGCACAGATACGCAGTATTTT.

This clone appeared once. The CDR3 loop reads CASSLGRESAFF. In DNA, the CDR3 is TGCGCCAGCAGCCTGGGACGGGAGTCAGCTTTCTTT. The V gene is TRBV5-1, the J gene TRBJ1-1; the D gene is possibly TRBD1 (5 bases). CDR3 size: 12 residues. Germline loops: CDR1 SGHRS, CDR2 YFSETQ. V lost 4 bases, J lost 10 bases, and 14 bases lay in between. Complete variable domain (other parts from reference TRBV5-1 and TRBJ1-1): KAGVTQTPRYLIKTRGQQVTLSCSPISGHRSVSWYQQTPGQGLQFLFEYFSETQRNKGNFPGRFSGRQFSNSRSEMNVSTLELGDSALYLCASSLGRESAFFGQGTRLTVV.

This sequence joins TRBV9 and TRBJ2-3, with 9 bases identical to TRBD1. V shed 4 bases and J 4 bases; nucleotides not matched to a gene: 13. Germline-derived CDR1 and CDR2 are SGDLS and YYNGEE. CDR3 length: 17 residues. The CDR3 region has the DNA TGTGCCAGCAGCCCTTACAAAGGGACAGGGAACTCAGATACGCAGTATTTT. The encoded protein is CASSPYKGTGNSDTQYF.

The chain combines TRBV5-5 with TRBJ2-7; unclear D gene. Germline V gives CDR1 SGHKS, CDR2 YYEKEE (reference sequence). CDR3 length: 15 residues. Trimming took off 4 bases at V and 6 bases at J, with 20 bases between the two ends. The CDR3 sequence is CASSRLGEIRAEQYV. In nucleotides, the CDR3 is TGTGCCAGCAGCCGACTTGGCGAAATTAGAGCCGAGCAGTACGTC.